The entry that follows covers one T cell receptor beta chain sequence. The sample is drawn from a study of T cells expressing NK-cell markers. Overall study context: In the group of eight sequenced donors, seven were HCMV-seropositive and one was seronegative.

TCRdb derives one entry per CDR3 protein from the 5' RACE reads, leaving out DNA. Recorded for this sample: 25,000 to 35,000 distinct CDR3 sequences. Germline V CDR1 and CDR2: SGHTS, YDEGEE. The CDR3 length is 15 residues. V gene TRBV5-8 combines with J gene TRBJ2-7; the D call of TRBD2 rests on TCRdb alone, since no DNA is present to check it. The sequence was obtained from a woman between 18 and 75 years old in good health. Sequencing was performed on blood T cells: a sorted CD56 or NKG2C T cell subset, CD4+ or CD8+ T cells, or bulk PBMC T cells (not recorded which). The chain's CDR3 is CASSLNPRGDYEQYF.